This T cell receptor beta chain was sequenced during a study of shared clonotypes between healthy human individuals (dated by TCRdb to the early 2020s). A note on the overall study: Two women and a few men aged 18 to 49 years were included in the cohort. For each donor, three plates each were used for CD4 naive and CD4 memory, two plates were used for CD8 naive, and one plate was used for CD8 memory. To estimate repertoire size and how much clonotypes are shared between individuals, the study performed deep sequencing of blood TCR repertoires from roughly five healthy adults. To increase sequencing depth and limit assay-specific biases, TCR repertoire library preparation and sequencing were carried out by different laboratories using diverse techniques. Per donor, leukapheresis produced somewhere between about 0.9 and 9.5 billion PBMCs. General conclusions and limits of the study: When a few donors were compared, the shared fraction of clonotypes was about 5.5% for naive CD4, 3% to 4% for naive CD8, about 2.5% for memory CD4, and less than 0.45% for memory CD8. Naive subsets generally had larger estimated clonotype richness than memory subsets did. Because the study included only a small number of donors, the genetic and exposure-history diversity represented was limited. Only blood was sampled, and tissue TCR repertoires likely differ from those in blood. Even with the large sequencing depth, rarefaction of the sorted-subset datasets indicated that sequencing was incomplete. Clonotypes shared by all four sorted-subset donors showed higher generation probabilities than non-shared clonotypes. Based on pairwise subsampling, the degree of clonotype sharing among donors was expected to be affected by sequencing depth.

Using the deep immunoSEQ assay, multiplex PCR amplified TCR CDR3 regions from genomic DNA. For each cell subset, the extracted genomic DNA was distributed evenly across all wells of several immunoSEQ 96-well plates, and each plate served as one replicate. For sorted subsets, approximately 0.2 ug of genomic DNA, equivalent to tens of thousands of T cell genomes, went into each replicate PCR. Purified libraries were quantified with a Qubit 3.0 fluorometer, sized on a Bioanalyzer 2100, and re-quantified with the KAPA Library Quantification kit. Each immunoSEQ 96-well plate was sequenced on its own single-read 150-cycle Illumina NextSeq 550 flow cell. Per the original workflow: Because the immunoSEQ output included only junctional sequences and no quality scores, the filtering could not be the same as the filtering used for full-length reads. Sequences were annotated with PyIR, a Python wrapper for IgBLAST v1.9, and V/J genes and CDR3 were assigned using IMGT germline references. Any read was removed if the V/J assignment was weak (E-value above 1e-6), the CDR3 was missing, or the read contained stop codons, out-of-frame junctions, or ambiguous translated residues. V3J clonotypes were defined as sequences sharing the same inferred V gene, J gene, and CDR3 amino acid sequence. The percentage overlap between two repertoires was calculated by dividing the number of shared unique clonotypes by the size of the smaller repertoire. Repertoire richness was assessed with RTK rarefaction, the Chao1 estimator, and Recon v2.1 estimates of unobserved clonotypes. Generation probabilities for all TCRbeta clonotypes obtained by the gDNA method from a handful of donors were computed using OLGA. This immuneACCESS table, as held by TCRdb, lists in-frame sequences with V and J called but not all clones. Of the missing ones, under half trace to an unresolved V gene in checked studies; the others have no known cause. D and trimming come from the DNA, and the V and J calls and clone size come from that table. The sample records some 2,000,000 clones, about 94% of which are singletons. The ten largest make up around 0.13% of the sample.

The donors were healthy, HIV-negative adults with no recently reported acute infections or vaccinations. Every donor was a Caucasian adult living in Nashville, Tennessee, USA. Magnetic negative selection was used to enrich CD4+ T cells, after which naive cells were positively selected on CD45RA and the negative fraction became the memory subset. Blood was obtained by leukapheresis, after which PBMCs were separated by Ficoll-Histopaque density gradient centrifugation and cryopreserved in liquid nitrogen vapor phase. Analytical flow cytometry was used to check the purity and quantity of every magnetically sorted T cell population. Genomic DNA was isolated from every sorted fraction and measured by UV absorbance on a Nanodrop 2000c. For this clone: The antigen it recognizes is unknown. No quality values exist for individual bases; no much larger clone is one base distant.

The CDR3 numbers 14 residues from cysteine through phenylalanine. Here the CDR3 DNA is all that survives: 42 bases in frame from base 1. Ends trimmed: V by 8 bases, J by 6 bases; bases unmatched to a gene: 7. The germline V gene (reference sequence) supplies CDR1 WNHNN and CDR2 SYGVQD. The origin of this receptor is a man aged 18 to 30 in good health. Recombination joined TRBV10-1 with TRBJ2-3; 11 central nucleotides agree with TRBD2. Sequencing used naive CD4+ T cells sorted from blood. Per the publication, the cell subset or site label means: CD45RA+ positively selected. CDR3 loop: CASGTSGPLDTQYF. The DNA reads TGCGCCAGCGGGACTAGCGGTCCCTTGGATACGCAGTATTTT.